The T cell receptor beta chain under discussion was sequenced for a study of T-cell reconstitution after alpha-beta-depleted transplantation in children. Study-wide results and caveats: Two months or so post-transplant, alpha-beta T cells reportedly derived from several hundred expanded graft clones. T-cell numbers and diversity one year post-transplant derived largely from freshly generated T cells. Surviving recipient T cells and thymic progenitors accounted for the high day-60 TCRbeta diversity observed in some patients.

Germline V gives CDR1 SGHRS, CDR2 YFSETQ. The CDR3 loop spans 14 amino acids. The junction had 4 bases not matched to a gene; V was cut back by 4 bases and J by 2 bases. This clonotype was found many times. Its antigen is not known. Preparation of the TCRbeta library was carried out with unique molecular identifiers. TCRdb re-derived calls from the PCR reads in MiXCR, one entry per CDR3 protein. In the table there are hundreds of thousands of distinct CDR3 sequences, approximately 12% of which are singletons. The clonotype was recovered from a male patient aged 5 to 17 who had a stem cell transplant for acute myeloid leukemia, so the T cells may come from the graft donor. V and J are TRBV5-1 and TRBJ2-7; 9 bases map to TRBD1. Sequenced material: PBMCs, mostly from graft donor cells, taken 360 days after TCRalphabeta/CD19-depleted stem cell transplant. The CDR3 here is CASSRGQGAYEQYF. In nucleotides, the CDR3 is TGCGCCAGCAGCAGGGGACAGGGAGCCTACGAGCAGTACTTC.